Following are 4 T cell receptor beta chains from one sample sequenced in a study of cytomegalovirus exposure and HLA in healthy donors (dated 2017 in TCRdb). The library was produced with the immunoSEQ multiplex PCR assay. For the multiplex PCR, a mixture combining 60 forward primers for TCR Vbeta segments and 13 reverse primers for TCR Jbeta segments was used. TCRdb retrieved this table from immuneACCESS and kept in-frame rearrangements only. Not all clones are present; in checked studies, unresolved V genes account for under half, and no reason is known for the remainder. This sample holds tens of thousands of clones; about two thirds were observed only once. Of the sample, 20% to 25% falls within the top ten clones. The sample was PBMCs. Receptors were obtained from a woman in her forties or fifties in good health and CMV-seropositive.

This clone was detected a few times. J is TRBJ2-7 and V is TRBV27; 11 bases match TRBD2. Germline V gene data show CDR1 as MNHEY and CDR2 as SMNVEV (reference sequence). Losses at the gene ends were 3 bases for V and 4 bases for J; bases not matched to a gene: 8. The CDR3 sequence is 16 residues long. This CDR3 reads CASSFRVAGGPYEQYF. In nucleotides, the CDR3 is TGTGCCAGCAGTTTTCGGGTAGCGGGGGGGCCATACGAGCAGTACTTC.

This chain connects TRBV27 to TRBJ1-2; 7 bases agree with TRBD1. This CDR3 contains 14 residues. Germline V gene sequence: CDR1 MNHEY, CDR2 SMNVEV (reference sequence). V gave up 4 bases and J gave up 13 bases; unmatched junction bases: 15. The CDR3 DNA is TGTGCCAGCAGTTATGACCGGACAGGTGGTCTTCGCACCTTC. Amino acid sequence: CASSYDRTGGLRTF.

The rearrangement joins TRBV6-5 to TRBJ1-1; 7 positions agree with TRBD1. In germline, CDR1 is MNHEY, CDR2 SVGAGI. V dropped 2 bases and J dropped 2; count of bases not matched to a gene: 2. CDR3 length: 14 residues. This CDR3 reads CASSYRDSNTEAFF. The DNA of the CDR3 is TGTGCCAGCAGTTACCGGGACAGCAACACTGAAGCTTTCTTT.

V and J are TRBV7-6 and TRBJ2-1, with D possibly being TRBD1 (6 bases). CDR3 length equals 14 residues. V was trimmed by 6 bases and J by 2 bases, leaving 11 bases between them. Germline CDR1 SGHVS, CDR2 FNYEAQ. CDR3 sequence: CASRATGPYNEQFF. CDR3 DNA: TGTGCCAGCAGAGCGACAGGACCCTACAATGAGCAGTTCTTC.